This T cell receptor (beta chain) stems from a study of Graves' ophthalmopathy and Graves' hyperthyroidism. RNA transcripts yielded amplified TCR beta CDR3 regions. First-round RT-PCR with HTBI primers preceded a second-round multiplex PCR. Each CDR3 protein is one row after TCRdb ran MiXCR on the multiplex PCR reads. Found here are 200,000 to 250,000 distinct CDR3 sequences, approximately 42% of them singletons; the top ten hold approximately 44%. Study findings and constraints: Blood also held most thyroid clonotypes expanded above 0.001 frequency.

The CDR3 is 13 amino acids. The V gene's germline CDR1 is SNHLY and CDR2 FYNNEI. Trimming removed 1 base from V and 5 bases from J, with 9 bases in between. This clonotype came up a few times. Its target is unknown. The chain is built from TRBV2 and TRBJ2-7; no clear D. This clonotype was obtained from an adult man with Graves' ophthalmopathy. The sequenced sample was peripheral blood. This CDR3 reads CASSEGQVDEQYF. DNA for the CDR3: TGTGCCAGCAGTGAAGGCCAGGTAGACGAGCAGTACTTC.